Included here is one TCR beta chain sequence, with context. Its antigen is as yet unknown. This specimen belongs to a study of shared clonotypes between healthy human individuals. The healthy adult donors were HIV-negative and reported no recent acute infections or vaccinations. Adult Caucasians living in Nashville, Tennessee made up all of the donors. Across several immunoSEQ plates, the genomic DNA of each subset was split evenly. The repertoire was sequenced with immunoSEQ multiplex PCR; TCRdb's copy has only in-frame clones and lacks some. The table has about 490,000 clones, about 82% seen once. Deletions cut 5 bases from V and 3 bases from J, with 16 bases between. Germline-derived CDR1 and CDR2 are SEHNR and FQNEAQ (reference sequence). The CDR3 runs 15 residues. Study-level results: The sole specimen, blood, was sampled, and tissue repertoires likely differ.

The chain joins TRBV7-9 to TRBJ1-2; a possible D gene is TRBD1 (6 bases). Sequenced input: PBMCs. The source of this sequence is a woman aged 40 to 50 in good health. Some clones in this sample may be carry-over from other donors' samples. CDR3 DNA sequence: TGTGCCAGCAGCCCTAGCATAGGGGGTGACTATGGCTACACCTTC. Residues: CASSPSIGGDYGYTF.